The clone carrying this T cell receptor beta chain has a count of ten or more. The target antigen is unknown. This entry comes from a study of CD8 T cells in ankylosing spondylitis. Study results and caveats: Reports say disease-linked clones showed up significantly more in matched ankylosing spondylitis synovial fluid.

Each TCR beta library was made by quantitative 5'-RACE that incorporated molecular barcodes. TCRdb independently ran MiXCR on the 5' RACE reads; one entry per CDR3 protein. The sample has about 240,000 distinct CDR3 sequences, 8.2% seen once; the top ten hold approximately 5%. V was shortened by 5 bases and J by 0 bases, with 11 bases between the two germline ends. Germline values: CDR1 SGHTA, CDR2 FQGTGA. The CDR3 has 14 amino acids. The receptor comes from a female donor with ankylosing spondylitis or in good health (not recorded which). Material: blood, either unsorted or a sorted T cell fraction (not recorded which). The chain has TRBV7-3 and TRBJ2-7; D perhaps matches TRBD1 (6 bases). CDR3 nucleotide sequence: TGTGCCAGCAGCCCCTCAGGGGCCTCCTACGAGCAGTACTTC. Protein product: CASSPSGASYEQYF.